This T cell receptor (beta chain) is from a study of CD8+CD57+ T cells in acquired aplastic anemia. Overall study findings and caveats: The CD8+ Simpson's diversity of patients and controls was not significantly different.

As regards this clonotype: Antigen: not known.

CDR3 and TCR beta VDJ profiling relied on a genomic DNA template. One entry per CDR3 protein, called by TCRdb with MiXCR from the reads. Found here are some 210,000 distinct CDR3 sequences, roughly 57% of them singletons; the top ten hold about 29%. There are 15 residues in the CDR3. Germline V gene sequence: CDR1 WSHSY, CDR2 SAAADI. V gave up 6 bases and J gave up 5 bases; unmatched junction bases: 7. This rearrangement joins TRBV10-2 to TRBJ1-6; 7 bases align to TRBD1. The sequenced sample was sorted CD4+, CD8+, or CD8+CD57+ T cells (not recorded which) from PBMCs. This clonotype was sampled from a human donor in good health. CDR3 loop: CASRLDRTDNSPLHF. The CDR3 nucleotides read TGCGCCAGCAGATTGGACAGGACAGATAATTCACCCCTCCACTTT.